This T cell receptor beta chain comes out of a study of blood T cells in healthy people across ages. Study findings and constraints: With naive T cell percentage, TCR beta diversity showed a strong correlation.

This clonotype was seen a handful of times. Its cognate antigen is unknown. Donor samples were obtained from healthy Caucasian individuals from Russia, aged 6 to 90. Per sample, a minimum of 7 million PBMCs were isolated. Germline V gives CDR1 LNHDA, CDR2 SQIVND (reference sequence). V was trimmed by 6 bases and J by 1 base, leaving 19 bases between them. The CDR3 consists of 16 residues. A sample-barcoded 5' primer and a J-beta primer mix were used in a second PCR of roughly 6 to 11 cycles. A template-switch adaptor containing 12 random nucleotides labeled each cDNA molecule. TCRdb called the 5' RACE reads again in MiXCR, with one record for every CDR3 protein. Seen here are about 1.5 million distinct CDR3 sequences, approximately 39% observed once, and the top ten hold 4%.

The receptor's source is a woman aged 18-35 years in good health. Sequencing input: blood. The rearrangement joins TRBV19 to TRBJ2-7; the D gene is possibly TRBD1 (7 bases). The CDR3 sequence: CASSPRWGDSSYEQYF. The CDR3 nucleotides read TGTGCCAGTAGCCCCAGGTGGGGGGACAGTTCCTACGAGCAGTACTTC.